What follows is one T cell receptor beta chain and its context. The data belong to a study of CD8 T cells in Susac syndrome. Study background: Active disease was present in about six of the sequenced Susac syndrome patients, and remission in fewer than 10.

Random hexamers were used to reverse transcribe roughly 0.45 to 1 ug of RNA. immunoSEQ multiplex PCR amplified TCR beta CDR3 across 54 Vbeta, 13 Jbeta. Via MiXCR, TCRdb re-called the immunoSEQ multiplex PCR reads, giving one row per CDR3 protein. The table shows approximately 210,000 distinct CDR3 sequences, with 94% occurring only once. The J segment lost 2 bases and the V segment lost 4 bases, leaving 10 bases of the junction unmatched. Germline assignment: CDR1 SGHAT and CDR2 FQDESV (reference sequence). The CDR3 has 16 amino acids. This chain uses TRBV11-1 with TRBJ2-5; 7 nucleotides match TRBD1. This TCR was recovered from a human donor with Susac syndrome. Sequenced: CD4+ T cells from PBMCs. The CDR3 DNA is TGTGCCAGCAGCTGGGGCCGGGACAGAAAGCAAGAGACCCAGTACTTC. Its translation: CASSWGRDRKQETQYF.